Following are 5 T cell receptor beta chains from one sample sequenced in a study of T cells in Graves' hyperthyroidism and ophthalmopathy. Amplification targeted TCR beta CDR3 regions from RNA transcripts. RT-PCR in the first round (using the HTBI primer set) targeted the TCR CDR3. TCRdb reprocessed the multiplex PCR reads via MiXCR and lists one record per CDR3 protein. The sample carries approximately 430,000 distinct CDR3 sequences, roughly 14% recorded once. Source material: blood. The receptors derive from a man in his late teens or twenties with Graves' ophthalmopathy.

Concerning this clonotype: Germline is not matched at one junction end, which may reflect a read error. This sequence joins TRBV6-6 and TRBJ1-1; D might be TRBD1 (5 bases). CDR1 is MNHNY and CDR2 is SVGAGI in the germline V gene (reference sequence). CDR3 length: 14 amino acids. CDR3: CASSYSFVLQEALF. CDR3 coding DNA: TGTGCCAGCAGTTACTCCTTCGTTTTACAGGAAGCTTTATTT.

This clonotype was seen a few times. CDR3 DNA sequence: TGCGCCAGCAGCCAAGAGCGGGGGTTCTCCTACAATGAGCAGTTCTTC. This sequence encodes CASSQERGFSYNEQFF. The genes are TRBV4-1 and TRBJ2-1, with TRBD2 matching 7 bases. Germline lookup yields CDR1 MGHRA and CDR2 YSYEKL. CDR3 length equals 16 residues. The trim removed 0 bases at V and 0 bases at J, leaving 2 bases unmatched.

In this sample, this clonotype turned up a few times. This rearrangement joins TRBV19 to TRBJ1-5; D is ambiguous. The CDR3 extends over 13 amino acids. Germline CDR1 LNHDA, CDR2 SQIVND (reference sequence). The V end lost 4 bases, the J end lost 0 bases, and 4 bases lay between the germline ends. The DNA for the CDR3 is TGTGCCAGTAGTAGTGTTAGCAATCAGCCCCAGCATTTT. It specifies CASSSVSNQPQHF. The full variable domain, rest sourced from reference TRBV19 and TRBJ1-5, is DGGITQSPKYLFRKEGQNVTLSCEQNLNHDAMYWYRQDPGQGLRLIYYSQIVNDFQKGDIAEGYSVSREKKESFPLTVTSAQKNPTAFYLCASSSVSNQPQHFGDGTRLSIL.

Ten or more counts support this clonotype. The chain has TRBV5-1 and TRBJ2-7, with TRBD2 matching over 13 bases. Germline loops: CDR1 SGHRS, CDR2 YFSETQ. The CDR3 loop spans 17 amino acids. The J segment lost 1 base and the V segment lost 2 bases, leaving 6 bases of the junction unmatched. CDR3 nucleotide sequence: TGCGCCAGCAGCTTCCGACTAGCGGGGGGCATTTCCTACGAGCAGTACTTC. Protein product: CASSFRLAGGISYEQYF. Together with reference TRBV5-1 and TRBJ2-7, the CDR3 gives the full variable domain: KAGVTQTPRYLIKTRGQQVTLSCSPISGHRSVSWYQQTPGQGLQFLFEYFSETQRNKGNFPGRFSGRQFSNSRSEMNVSTLELGDSALYLCASSFRLAGGISYEQYFGPGTRLTVT.

The gene calls are TRBV5-5 and TRBJ1-2; 9 positions agree with TRBD1. The CDR3 length is 16 residues. From germline, CDR1 is SGHKS and CDR2 YYEKEE (reference sequence). V gave up 2 bases and J gave up 2 bases; unmatched junction bases: 7. The CDR3 sequence: CASSLTPGTGNYGYTF. The CDR3 bases are TGTGCCAGCAGCTTAACACCCGGGACAGGGAACTATGGCTACACCTTC.